Listed below are T cell receptor beta chains from one sample, sequenced in a study of cytomegalovirus exposure and HLA in healthy donors. Measured with immunoSEQ multiplex PCR; TCRdb has only the in-frame clones, and not every one. Among 150,000 to 200,000 clones listed, 65% to 80% were seen once. Sequenced material: PBMCs. Source of these receptors: a woman aged 50 to 60 in good health and CMV-seropositive. Each CDR3 is given with its conserved first and last residue. A D gene is named only where the DNA matches it firmly. A row's size may be missing; if present it is once, few, many or a size class.

D,size,J,length,V,CDR3,DNA
TRBD2,.,TRBJ2-1,16,TRBV4-1,CASSRASGTKDYEQFF,TGCGCCAGCAGTCGCGCGTCCGGGACTAAGGACTATGAGCAGTTCTTC
.,many,TRBJ2-1,14,TRBV7-6,CASSPAVGAAEQFF,TGTGCCAGCAGCCCTGCAGTGGGGGCCGCTGAGCAGTTCTTC
TRBD2,.,TRBJ2-3,15,TRBV7-3,CASSASRGGLDTQYF,TGTGCCAGCAGCGCTTCGCGGGGGGGGCTGGATACGCAGTATTTT
.,.,TRBJ2-3,13,TRBV4-1,CASSQESGDTQYF,TGCGCCAGCAGCCAAGAAAGTGGCGATACGCAGTATTTT
TRBD1,few,TRBJ1-2,15,TRBV30,CAWSVLAGGGDGYTF,TGTGCCTGGAGTGTACTAGCAGGGGGCGGCGATGGCTACACCTTC
.,.,TRBJ2-3,13,TRBV5-1,CASSRRVGDTQYF,TGCGCCAGCAGCCGTCGGGTCGGTGATACGCAGTATTTT
TRBD1,once,TRBJ1-3,13,TRBV30,CAWGQGTGNTIYF,TGTGCCTGGGGACAGGGGACAGGAAACACCATATATTTT
TRBD1,few,TRBJ1-1,17,TRBV5-8,CASSFRGTGGLRTEAFF,TGTGCCAGCAGTTTCCGAGGGACAGGGGGCTTGAGGACTGAAGCTTTCTTT
TRBD1,.,TRBJ2-7,13,TRBV7-9,CSSSLGQDYEQYF,TGTTCCAGCAGCTTAGGACAGGACTACGAGCAGTACTTC
TRBD1,.,TRBJ2-1,15,TRBV12-5,CASGLDRGLYNEQFF,TGTGCTAGTGGTTTGGACAGGGGGCTGTACAATGAGCAGTTCTTC
TRBD1,.,TRBJ2-2,16,TRBV5-1,CASSSQGAGNTGELFF,TGCGCCAGCAGCTCTCAGGGGGCGGGTAACACCGGGGAGCTGTTTTTT
.,once,TRBJ2-3,13,TRBV6-1,CASSRESTDTQYF,TGTGCCAGCAGCCGGGAGAGCACAGATACGCAGTATTTT
TRBD2,.,TRBJ2-2,17,TRBV10-2,CASSAYLAGEDTGELFF,TGCGCCAGCAGTGCCTACCTAGCGGGGGAGGACACCGGGGAGCTGTTTTTT
.,.,TRBJ1-2,14,TRBV19,CASSLPLTNYGYTF,TGTGCCAGTAGTTTGCCACTCACTAACTATGGCTACACCTTC
.,.,TRBJ1-2,12,TRBV27,CASTSGVGGYTF,TGTGCCAGCACTTCGGGTGTTGGCGGCTACACCTTC
TRBD2,.,TRBJ2-2,16,TRBV5-4,CASTPGGASGVGELFF,TGTGCCAGCACCCCCGGGGGCGCTAGCGGGGTCGGGGAGCTGTTTTTT
.,.,TRBJ2-3,16,TRBV5-6,CASSLAGTPSTDTQYF,TGTGCCAGCAGCTTGGCCGGGACACCTAGCACAGATACGCAGTATTTT
.,.,TRBJ1-2,13,TRBV9,CASSVAPGDGYTF,TGTGCCAGCAGCGTAGCCCCAGGGGATGGCTACACCTTC
.,.,TRBJ1-2,10,TRBV2,CASSERQNTF,TGTGCCAGCAGTGAAAGACAGAACACCTTC